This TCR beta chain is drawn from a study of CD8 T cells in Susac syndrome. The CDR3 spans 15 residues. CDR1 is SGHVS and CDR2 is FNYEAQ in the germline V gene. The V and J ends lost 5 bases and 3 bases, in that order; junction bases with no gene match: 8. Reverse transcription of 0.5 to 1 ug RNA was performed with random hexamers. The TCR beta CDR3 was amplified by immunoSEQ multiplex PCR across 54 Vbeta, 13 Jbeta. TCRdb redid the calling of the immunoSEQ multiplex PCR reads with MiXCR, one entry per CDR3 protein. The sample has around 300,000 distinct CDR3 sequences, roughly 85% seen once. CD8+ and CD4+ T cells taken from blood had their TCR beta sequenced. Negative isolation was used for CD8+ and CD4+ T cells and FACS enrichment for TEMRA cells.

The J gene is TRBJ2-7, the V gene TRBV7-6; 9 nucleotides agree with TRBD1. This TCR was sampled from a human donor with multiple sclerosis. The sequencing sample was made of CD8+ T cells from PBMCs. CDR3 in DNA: TGTGCCAGCAGCCCTGGGACAGGGATTGGCTACGAGCAGTACTTC. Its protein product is CASSPGTGIGYEQYF. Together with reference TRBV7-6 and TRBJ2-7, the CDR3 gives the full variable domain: GAGVSQSPRYKVTKRGQDVALRCDPISGHVSLYWYRQALGQGPEFLTYFNYEAQQDKSGLPNDRFSAERPEGSISTLTIQRTEQRDSAMYRCASSPGTGIGYEQYFGPGTRLTVT.